This TCR beta chain comes out of a study of T cells in localized non-small cell lung cancer. As concerns this clone: This CDR3 is also generated by other DNA sequences in the sample.

The CDR3 runs 14 residues. CDR1 SGHRS and CDR2 YFSETQ come from the germline V gene. Between the trimmed V and J ends, which lost 1 base and 1 base, there was a span of 6 bases. Data came from immunoSEQ multiplex PCR; TCRdb stores just in-frame clones and leaves some out. The table lists tens of thousands of clones, over 75% of them singletons. The chain couples TRBV5-1 to TRBJ1-5, with D possibly matching TRBD1 (6 bases). The sample here was peripheral blood, taken before any cancer treatment. This TCR derives from a male donor aged 60 or over with stage III lung adenocarcinoma. In DNA, the CDR3 is TGCGCCAGCAGCTTGACAGGGAGCAATCAGCCCCAGCATTTT. The encoded protein is CASSLTGSNQPQHF.